A single sample gave rise to the 13 T cell receptor beta chains below, sequenced in a study of regulatory T cells in long-lasting Graves disease. Regarding time point: newly diagnosed GD, antithyroid drugs for less than 3 months. PBMC RNA was the source of the TCR library. The authors built TCR beta libraries using iRepertoire HTBI primers and Arm-PCR of CDR3 regions. MiXCR, applied by TCRdb to the multiplex PCR reads, yields one record per CDR3 protein. The repertoire includes roughly 400,000 distinct CDR3 sequences, 15% of them detected once, and under 9% sits in the top ten. These data were likewise used in another study, on T cells in Graves' hyperthyroidism and ophthalmopathy.

The sample here was peripheral blood mononuclear cells (PBMCs), taken at new diagnosis, from a patient treated with antithyroid drugs. The origin of the receptors is a woman in her thirties or forties with Graves disease.

A remark on this clonotype: A read error is possible here, since a much larger clone lies one base away. V and J are TRBV2 and TRBJ2-1; 8 positions match TRBD1. The DNA end is more similar to TRBJ2-5, so the J call may be wrong. The CDR3 runs to 15 residues. The germline gives CDR1 SNHLY, CDR2 FYNNEI. CDR3 in amino acids: CASREGQVNQEAQYF. DNA of the CDR3: TGTGCCAGCAGAGAGGGACAGGTTAACCAAGAGGCCCAGTACTTC.

This clonotype was counted many times. The chain joins TRBV19 to TRBJ2-1; 9 bases line up with TRBD1. This CDR3 region has 15 residues. After removal of 7 bases from V and 8 bases from J, the junction contained 12 bases not matched to a gene. Per the germline V gene, CDR1 is LNHDA and CDR2 is SQIVND (reference sequence). This CDR3 is CASKLQGARADEQFF. Written as DNA, the CDR3 is TGTGCCAGTAAATTACAGGGGGCCCGCGCCGATGAGCAGTTCTTC.

There are many counts of this clonotype. V gene TRBV11-2 combines with J gene TRBJ2-2; 15 bases line up with TRBD2. J lost 5 bases, V lost 3 bases, and 4 bases had no gene match. The germline CDR1 and CDR2 sequences are SGHAT and FQNNGV. The length of the CDR3 is 17 residues. Here the CDR3 reads CASSFRTSGRATGELFF. CDR3 coding DNA: TGTGCCAGCAGCTTCCGGACTAGCGGGAGGGCTACCGGGGAGCTGTTTTTT.

This clonotype appeared many times. CDR3 amino acids: CASSLARRIRFTEAFF. CDR3 in DNA: TGTGCCAGCAGTTTAGCCCGTCGTATTCGCTTCACTGAAGCTTTCTTT. The chain employs TRBV27 and TRBJ1-1; D is unclear. V was cut by 2 bases and J by 4 bases, with 17 bases left in between. Germline CDR1 MNHEY, CDR2 SMNVEV (reference sequence). CDR3 size: 16 residues.

This clonotype was seen repeatedly, ten times or more. The chain uses TRBV19 and TRBJ2-1, with TRBD2 identical over 14 bases. The J call is uncertain, as TRBJ2-5 better fits the DNA end. Germline-derived CDR1 and CDR2 are LNHDA and SQIVND (reference sequence). The CDR3 is 15 amino acids. The CDR3 region is CASSFGLAGGETQYF. The CDR3 coding sequence is TGTGCCAGTAGTTTTGGACTAGCGGGGGGAGAGACCCAGTACTTC.

This clonotype was seen a few times. The chain employs TRBV20-1 and TRBJ2-7; weak D call: TRBD2 (7 bases). Germline CDR1 DFQATT, CDR2 SNEGSKA (reference sequence). V was cut by 0 bases and J by 7 bases, with 19 bases left in between. The CDR3 runs to 15 residues. The CDR3 loop reads CSARDLAGAGEEQYF. DNA of the CDR3: TGCAGTGCTAGAGATCTGGCGGGAGCAGGGGAGGAGCAGTACTTC.

In the case of this clonotype: A far larger clone is off by one base, so a read error is likely. The genes are TRBV6-9 and TRBJ1-1, with D possibly matching TRBD1 (5 bases). V lost 4 bases and J lost 5, with 17 bases in between. Germline lookup yields CDR1 MNHGY and CDR2 SVAAGI. The CDR3 sequence is 15 residues long. The CDR3 region is CASSFPGQSWTEAFF. The CDR3 region has the DNA TGTGCCAGCAGTTTTCCGGGGCAGAGTTGGACTGAAGCTTTCTTT.

This clonotype was counted many times. This sequence joins TRBV12-3 or TRBV12-4 and TRBJ2-7; D possibly uses TRBD1 or TRBD2 (5 bases each). CDR3 length: 12 amino acids. V was clipped by 5 bases and J by 7 bases, with 12 bases between them. The CDR3, as DNA: TGTGCCAGCAGTGACCGACAGCGGGAGCAGTACTTC. This sequence encodes CASSDRQREQYF.

The chain uses TRBV28 and TRBJ1-6; the D gene is possibly TRBD1 (6 bases). Trimming pared 5 bases from V and 4 bases from J, leaving 12 bases between. Germline values: CDR1 MDHEN, CDR2 SYDVKM. The CDR3 has 15 residues. The CDR3 DNA reads TGTGCCAGCAGTAGCCTGGACAGTTATAATTCACCCCTCCACTTT. As protein: CASSSLDSYNSPLHF.

The table lists this clonotype with many counts. The chain carries TRBV27 and TRBJ2-1; D is unclear. Trimming took 5 bases from V and 4 from J, leaving 15 bases between them. Per the germline V gene, CDR1 is MNHEY and CDR2 is SMNVEV (reference sequence). This CDR3 contains 15 residues. This chain's CDR3 is CASSQKAFSYNEQFF. In DNA form, the CDR3 reads TGTGCCAGCAGTCAGAAAGCATTCTCATACAATGAGCAGTTCTTC.

Ten or more counts support this clonotype. The DNA of the CDR3 is TGTGCCAGCAGCTACTCGGGACAGGGCTACGAGCAGTACTTC. Amino acids: CASSYSGQGYEQYF. The chain is built from TRBV7-2 and TRBJ2-7; the match to TRBD1 covers 9 bases. V trimming: 4 bases; J trimming: 3 bases; junction bases outside the gene matches: 4. This CDR3 comprises 14 residues. The germline V gene encodes CDR1 SGHTA and CDR2 FQGNSA.

The sample holds many counts of this clonotype. The V and J genes are TRBV7-8 and TRBJ1-1; D gene ambiguous. V lost 1 base and J 4 bases, leaving 13 bases between the germline ends. Germline V gives CDR1 SGHVS, CDR2 FQNEAQ. The CDR3 has 15 residues. The chain's CDR3 is CASSLVEGAGTEAFF. DNA for the CDR3: TGTGCCAGCAGCTTAGTGGAGGGTGCGGGCACTGAAGCTTTCTTT.

The V call is TRBV7-9, the J call TRBJ2-1; 14 bases agree with TRBD2. Trimming took 6 bases from V and 4 from J; bases not matched to a gene: 8. In germline, CDR1 is SEHNR, CDR2 FQNEAQ (reference sequence). The CDR3 is 17 residues long. The CDR3: CASRKTGTSGRYNEQFF. CDR3 DNA: TGTGCCAGCAGAAAAACCGGGACTAGCGGGAGATACAATGAGCAGTTCTTC.